The 18 T cell receptor beta chains reported below all come from one sample, sequenced in a study of cytomegalovirus exposure and HLA in healthy donors (dated by TCRdb to the late 2010s). Libraries came from the immunoSEQ multiplex PCR assay. A mixture of 60 forward primers for TCR Vbeta segments and 13 reverse primers for TCR Jbeta segments was used in the multiplex PCR. This immuneACCESS table, as held by TCRdb, lists in-frame sequences with V and J called but not all clones. Of the missing ones, under half trace to an unresolved V gene in checked studies; the others have no known cause. Within this sample are about 70,000 clones, with 80% to 90% of them counted one time only. 2% of the sample rests with the top ten. The sequenced sample consisted of PBMCs. All receptors derive from a woman aged 25-40 years in good health and CMV-seronegative.

This chain uses TRBV5-1 with TRBJ1-1; D is unresolved. Germline CDR1 is SGHRS and CDR2 is YFSETQ. This CDR3 contains 13 residues. V was clipped by 0 bases and J by 1 base, with 4 bases between them. The CDR3 sequence is CASSLGENTEAFF. CDR3 sequence (DNA): TGCGCCAGCAGCTTGGGAGAGAACACTGAAGCTTTCTTT.

The rearrangement uses TRBV6-5 and TRBJ2-7; 11 bases align to TRBD2. Germline CDR1 is MNHEY and CDR2 is SVGAGI. The CDR3 runs 15 residues. The trim removed 4 bases at V and 3 bases at J, leaving 5 bases unmatched. The DNA for the CDR3 is TGTGCCAGCAGTTCGACTAGCGGGACGGGCTACGAGCAGTACTTC. It specifies CASSSTSGTGYEQYF.

V usage is TRBV7-8 and J usage is TRBJ2-5; the match to TRBD2 covers 8 bases. The J call is uncertain, as TRBJ2-7 better fits the DNA end. CDR1 and CDR2 (germline): SGHVS, FQNEAQ. The CDR3 is made up of 13 amino acids. As DNA, the CDR3 is TGTGCCAGCCGACGAGCGGGAGTTTACGAGCAGTACTTC. It yields the protein CASRRAGVYEQYF.

The CDR3 loop is CASSLYGVPPQHF. In DNA, the CDR3 is TGTGCCAGCAGTTTGTACGGGGTCCCGCCCCAGCATTTT. V and J are TRBV27 and TRBJ1-5, with D hard to call. The CDR3 loop spans 13 amino acids. Deletions cut 3 bases from V and 9 bases from J, with 12 bases between. Germline CDR1 reads MNHEY; CDR2 reads SMNVEV (reference sequence).

V is TRBV5-1 and J is TRBJ1-1, with 9 bases matching TRBD1. Germline V lookup: CDR1 SGHRS, CDR2 YFSETQ. This CDR3 is 14 amino acids long. The J segment lost 8 bases and the V segment lost 0 bases, leaving 5 bases of the junction unmatched. As DNA, the CDR3 is TGCGCCAGCAGCTTGGCCGGGGGGACAGGGGAAGCTTTCTTT. Translation: CASSLAGGTGEAFF. Variable domain in full (rest from reference TRBV5-1 and TRBJ1-1): KAGVTQTPRYLIKTRGQQVTLSCSPISGHRSVSWYQQTPGQGLQFLFEYFSETQRNKGNFPGRFSGRQFSNSRSEMNVSTLELGDSALYLCASSLAGGTGEAFFGQGTRLTVV.

The rearrangement joins TRBV15 to TRBJ2-3; 11 positions match TRBD2. This CDR3 comprises 16 residues. Germline V gene lookup returns CDR1 LNHNV and CDR2 YYDKDF (reference sequence). With V trimmed by 3 bases and J by 5 bases, 7 bases remained unmatched. Here the CDR3 DNA reads TGTGCCACCAGCAGTGAACTAGCGGGAGCGGAAGATACGCAGTATTTT. Residues: CATSSELAGAEDTQYF. The complete variable domain, with remaining parts taken from reference TRBV15 and TRBJ2-3, reads DAMVIQNPRYQVTQFGKPVTLSCSQTLNHNVMYWYQQKSSQAPKLLFHYYDKDFNNEADTPDNFQSRRPNTSFCFLDIRSPGLGDTAMYLCATSSELAGAEDTQYFGPGTRLTVL.

This clone has more than one count but fewer than ten. The gene calls are TRBV6-1 and TRBJ1-1; 7 positions agree with TRBD1. The CDR3 sequence is 14 residues long. Germline V gene sequence: CDR1 MNHNS, CDR2 SASEGT. After removal of 6 bases from V and 3 bases from J, the junction contained 7 bases not matched to a gene. Written as DNA, the CDR3 is TGTGCCAGCAGGAGACAGGGCGGGGACACTGAAGCTTTCTTT. It yields the protein CASRRQGGDTEAFF.

The chain is built from TRBV27 and TRBJ2-5, with a possible D match to TRBD2 (6 bases). V was trimmed by 4 bases and J by 4 bases, leaving 16 bases between them. The CDR3 is 15 amino acids. In germline, CDR1 is MNHEY, CDR2 SMNVEV (reference sequence). For the CDR3, the DNA is TGTGCCAGCAGTTCCACAAGAGGAGGGGCAGAGACCCAGTACTTC. This translates into CASSSTRGGAETQYF.

The rearrangement uses TRBV19 and TRBJ2-3; 10 nucleotides agree with TRBD2. V lost 4 bases, J lost 1 base, and 8 bases stayed unmatched. The CDR3 contains 17 residues. Germline-derived CDR1 and CDR2 are LNHDA and SQIVND (reference sequence). The CDR3 bases are TGTGCCAGTAGTACGCAATCCGGGACTAGCGGCACAGATACGCAGTATTTT. Translating gives CASSTQSGTSGTDTQYF.

The chain combines TRBV27 with TRBJ2-2, with a tentative D call TRBD1 (6 bases). CDR1 is MNHEY, CDR2 SMNVEV, per germline (reference sequence). V was cut by 5 bases and J by 7 bases, with 17 bases left in between. This CDR3 has 15 amino acids. The CDR3 region has the DNA TGTGCCAGCAGTCTTTCCCCTACAGGGATCGGGGAGCTGTTTTTT. Residues: CASSLSPTGIGELFF.

Comments on this clone: This same CDR3 is encoded by further DNA sequences in the sample. The chain carries TRBV25-1 and TRBJ2-3; maybe TRBD1 (6 bases). Trimming stripped 8 bases from V and 0 bases from J, with 15 bases between. This CDR3 contains 15 residues. Germline CDR1 is MGHDK and CDR2 is SYGVNS. The CDR3 region has the DNA TGTGCCAGCTCCTGGACAGCCTCTAGCACAGATACGCAGTATTTT. Protein sequence: CASSWTASSTDTQYF.

This chain links TRBV4-1 with TRBJ2-1, with 13 bases fitting TRBD2. The CDR3 is 17 amino acids. V lost 4 bases and J lost 1; bases outside the gene matches: 4. The germline CDR1 and CDR2 sequences are MGHRA and YSYEKL. The CDR3 protein is CASSRGTSGISYNEQFF. The CDR3 nucleotides are TGCGCCAGCAGCCGTGGGACTAGCGGGATATCCTACAATGAGCAGTTCTTC.

V and J are TRBV19 and TRBJ2-1; 7 nucleotides line up with TRBD2. Germline V CDR1 and CDR2: LNHDA, SQIVND (reference sequence). After removal of 4 bases from V and 5 bases from J, the junction contained 5 bases not matched to a gene. The CDR3 length is 14 residues. DNA of the CDR3: TGTGCCAGTAGTAGCGGGACTACCAACAATGAGCAGTTCTTC. Its translation: CASSSGTTNNEQFF. The entire variable domain, with the rest obtained from reference TRBV19 and TRBJ2-1, is as follows: DGGITQSPKYLFRKEGQNVTLSCEQNLNHDAMYWYRQDPGQGLRLIYYSQIVNDFQKGDIAEGYSVSREKKESFPLTVTSAQKNPTAFYLCASSSGTTNNEQFFGPGTRLTVL.

The V and J genes are TRBV27 and TRBJ2-7; 7 nucleotides match TRBD2. Germline CDR1 and CDR2: MNHEY and SMNVEV (reference sequence). CDR3 length equals 15 residues. The trim removed 6 bases at V and 4 bases at J, leaving 12 bases unmatched. The chain's CDR3 is CASRVGLGNAYEQYF. CDR3 nucleotides: TGTGCCAGCAGGGTAGGACTAGGGAATGCTTACGAGCAGTACTTC.

The V and J genes are TRBV5-1 and TRBJ2-3; perhaps TRBD2 as D (6 bases). V was trimmed by 2 bases and J by 5 bases, leaving 18 bases between them. The CDR3 is 16 residues long. CDR1 and CDR2 from the germline V gene are SGHRS and YFSETQ. CDR3 residues: CASSLAPSSVGDTQYF. CDR3 coding DNA: TGCGCCAGCAGCTTAGCCCCCTCTAGCGTTGGAGATACGCAGTATTTT.

This chain uses TRBV7-3 with TRBJ1-3; TRBD1 matches 10 bases. The CDR3 is 14 amino acids. The V segment lost 4 bases and the J segment 4 bases; nucleotides outside the gene matches: 1. Germline-derived CDR1 and CDR2 are SGHTA and FQGTGA. This CDR3 reads CASSSTGGGNTIYF. The CDR3 bases are TGTGCCAGCAGCTCGACAGGGGGCGGAAACACCATATATTTT.

This clone was seen more than once but under ten times. The chain uses TRBV5-1 and TRBJ2-5; D gene uncertain. CDR3 length: 11 residues. Germline V lookup: CDR1 SGHRS, CDR2 YFSETQ. V was pared by 4 bases and J by 2 bases, with 3 bases between. CDR3 loop: CASSLQETQYF. CDR3 sequence (DNA): TGCGCCAGCAGCCTACAAGAGACCCAGTACTTC.

This chain connects TRBV5-1 to TRBJ2-3; 9 bases fit TRBD1. CDR3 length equals 17 residues. The V gene end was trimmed by 1 base and the J gene end by 4 bases; junction bases not matched to a gene: 10. CDR1 and CDR2 (germline): SGHRS, YFSETQ. The CDR3 coding sequence is TGCGCCAGCAGCTTGACCACTACAGGGGGCTACGCAGATACGCAGTATTTT. Translating gives CASSLTTTGGYADTQYF.